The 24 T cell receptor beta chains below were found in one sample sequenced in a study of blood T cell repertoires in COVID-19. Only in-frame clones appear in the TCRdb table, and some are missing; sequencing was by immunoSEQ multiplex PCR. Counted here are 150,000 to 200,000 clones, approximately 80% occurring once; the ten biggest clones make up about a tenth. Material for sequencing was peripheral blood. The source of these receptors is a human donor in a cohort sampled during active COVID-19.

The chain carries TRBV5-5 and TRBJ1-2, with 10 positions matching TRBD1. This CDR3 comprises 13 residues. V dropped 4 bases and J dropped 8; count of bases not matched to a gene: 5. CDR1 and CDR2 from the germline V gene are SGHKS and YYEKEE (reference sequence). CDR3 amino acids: CASSTGQGNGYTF. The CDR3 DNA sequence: TGTGCCAGCAGCACGGGACAGGGGAACGGCTACACCTTC.

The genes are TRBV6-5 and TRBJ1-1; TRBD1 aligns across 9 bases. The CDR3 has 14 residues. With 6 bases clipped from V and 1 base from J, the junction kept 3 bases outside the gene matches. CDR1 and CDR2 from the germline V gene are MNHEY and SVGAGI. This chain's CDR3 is CASRGGQGNTEAFF. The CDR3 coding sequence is TGTGCCAGCAGGGGGGGACAGGGGAACACTGAAGCTTTCTTT.

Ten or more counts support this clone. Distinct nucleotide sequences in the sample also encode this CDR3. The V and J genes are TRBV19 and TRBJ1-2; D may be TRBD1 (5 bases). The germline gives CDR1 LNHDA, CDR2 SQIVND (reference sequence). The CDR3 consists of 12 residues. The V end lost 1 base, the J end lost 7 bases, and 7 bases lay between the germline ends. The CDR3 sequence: CASSIAGGGYTF. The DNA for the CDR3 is TGTGCCAGTAGTATAGCGGGGGGTGGCTACACCTTC.

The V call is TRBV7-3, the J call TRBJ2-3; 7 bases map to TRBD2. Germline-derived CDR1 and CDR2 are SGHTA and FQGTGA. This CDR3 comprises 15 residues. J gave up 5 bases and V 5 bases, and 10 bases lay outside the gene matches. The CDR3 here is CASSLRGRGIDTQYF. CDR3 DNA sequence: TGTGCCAGCAGCCTACGGGGGAGGGGCATAGATACGCAGTATTTT.

CDR3 sequence: CSASVRIGETQYF. DNA of the CDR3: TGCAGTGCTAGTGTGCGGATCGGGGAGACCCAGTACTTC. The J gene is TRBJ2-5, the V gene TRBV20-1, with no clear D. Looked up from germline, CDR1 is DFQATT and CDR2 is SNEGSKA (reference sequence). The V gene lost 3 bases and the J gene lost 5 bases, with 13 bases spanning the gap. This CDR3 is built from 13 residues.

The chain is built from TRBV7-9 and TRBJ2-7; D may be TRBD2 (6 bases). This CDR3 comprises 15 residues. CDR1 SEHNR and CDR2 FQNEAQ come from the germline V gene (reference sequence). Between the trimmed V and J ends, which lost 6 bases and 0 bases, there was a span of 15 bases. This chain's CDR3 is CASSDRGGSSYEQYF. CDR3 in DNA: TGTGCCAGCAGTGACCGTGGGGGGAGCTCCTACGAGCAGTACTTC.

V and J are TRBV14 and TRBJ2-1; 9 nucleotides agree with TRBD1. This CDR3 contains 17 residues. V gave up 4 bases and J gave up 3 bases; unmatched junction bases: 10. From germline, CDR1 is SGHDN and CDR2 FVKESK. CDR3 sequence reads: CASSPSPGQGFYNEQFF. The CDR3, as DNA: TGTGCCAGCAGCCCCTCGCCCGGACAGGGGTTCTACAATGAGCAGTTCTTC.

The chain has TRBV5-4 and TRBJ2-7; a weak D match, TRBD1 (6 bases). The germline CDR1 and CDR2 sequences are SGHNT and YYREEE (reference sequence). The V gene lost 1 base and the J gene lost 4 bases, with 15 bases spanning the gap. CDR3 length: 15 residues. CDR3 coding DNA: TGTGCCAGCAGCTTGCAAGGGGGTAATAAGTACGAGCAGTACTTC. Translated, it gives CASSLQGGNKYEQYF.

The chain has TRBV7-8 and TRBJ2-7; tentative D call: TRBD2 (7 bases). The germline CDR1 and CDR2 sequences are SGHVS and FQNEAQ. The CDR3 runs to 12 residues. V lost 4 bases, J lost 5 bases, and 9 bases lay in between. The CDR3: CASSWGGHEQYF. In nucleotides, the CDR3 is TGTGCCAGCAGCTGGGGGGGCCACGAGCAGTACTTC.

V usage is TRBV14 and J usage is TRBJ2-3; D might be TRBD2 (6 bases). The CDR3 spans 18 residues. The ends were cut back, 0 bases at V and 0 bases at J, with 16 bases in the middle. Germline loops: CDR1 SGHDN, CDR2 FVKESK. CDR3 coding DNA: TGTGCCAGCAGCCAAGAGGGAACCGGGAGCAGTAGCACAGATACGCAGTATTTT. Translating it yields CASSQEGTGSSSTDTQYF.

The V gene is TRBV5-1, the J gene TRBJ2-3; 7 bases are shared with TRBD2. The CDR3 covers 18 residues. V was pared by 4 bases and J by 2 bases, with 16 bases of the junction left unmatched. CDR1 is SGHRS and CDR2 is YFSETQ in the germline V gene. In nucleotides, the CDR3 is TGCGCCAGCAGCCTACTCGGCGAACTAGCGTCCTTCACAGATACGCAGTATTTT. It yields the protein CASSLLGELASFTDTQYF. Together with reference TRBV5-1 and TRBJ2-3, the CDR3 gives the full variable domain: KAGVTQTPRYLIKTRGQQVTLSCSPISGHRSVSWYQQTPGQGLQFLFEYFSETQRNKGNFPGRFSGRQFSNSRSEMNVSTLELGDSALYLCASSLLGELASFTDTQYFGPGTRLTVL.

The CDR3 sequence: CASKAGESSYGYTF. CDR3 DNA sequence: TGTGCCAGCAAGGCTGGGGAGAGTAGCTATGGCTACACCTTC. The V call is TRBV27, the J call TRBJ1-2; D is unclear. The germline V gene has CDR1 MNHEY and CDR2 SMNVEV (reference sequence). The CDR3 sequence is 14 residues long. V dropped 7 bases and J dropped 4 bases, with 16 bases sitting between them.

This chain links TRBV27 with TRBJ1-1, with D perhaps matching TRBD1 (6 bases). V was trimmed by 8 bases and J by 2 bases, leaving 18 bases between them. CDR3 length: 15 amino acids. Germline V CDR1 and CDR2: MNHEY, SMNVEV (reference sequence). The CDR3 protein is CASLPRGQRNTEAFF. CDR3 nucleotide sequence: TGTGCCAGCCTTCCTCGCGGACAGAGAAACACTGAAGCTTTCTTT.

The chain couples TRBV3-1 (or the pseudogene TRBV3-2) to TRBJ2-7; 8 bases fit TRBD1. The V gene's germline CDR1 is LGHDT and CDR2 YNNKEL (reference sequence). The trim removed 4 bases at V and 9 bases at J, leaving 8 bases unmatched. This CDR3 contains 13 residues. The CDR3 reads CASSPLQGAGQYF. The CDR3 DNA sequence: TGTGCCAGCAGCCCACTCCAGGGGGCCGGGCAGTACTTC.

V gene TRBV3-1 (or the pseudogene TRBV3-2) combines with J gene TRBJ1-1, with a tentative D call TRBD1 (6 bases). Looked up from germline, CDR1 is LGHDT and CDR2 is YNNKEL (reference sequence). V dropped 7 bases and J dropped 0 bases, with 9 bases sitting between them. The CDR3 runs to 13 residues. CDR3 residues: CASKGEMNTEAFF. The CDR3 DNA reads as TGTGCCAGCAAGGGGGAAATGAACACTGAAGCTTTCTTT.

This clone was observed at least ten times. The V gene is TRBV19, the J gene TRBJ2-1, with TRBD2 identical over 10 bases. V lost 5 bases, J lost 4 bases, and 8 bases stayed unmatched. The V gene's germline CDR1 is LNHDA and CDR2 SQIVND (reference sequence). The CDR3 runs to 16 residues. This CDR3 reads CASSPSSGRSYNEQFF. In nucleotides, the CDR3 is TGTGCCAGTAGTCCTTCTAGCGGGAGAAGTTACAATGAGCAGTTCTTC.

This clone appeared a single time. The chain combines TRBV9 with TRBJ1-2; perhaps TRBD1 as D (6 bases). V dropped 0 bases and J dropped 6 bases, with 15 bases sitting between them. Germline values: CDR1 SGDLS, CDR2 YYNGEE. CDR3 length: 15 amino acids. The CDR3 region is CASSVEGQGNHGYTF. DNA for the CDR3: TGTGCCAGCAGCGTAGAGGGCCAGGGGAACCATGGCTACACCTTC.

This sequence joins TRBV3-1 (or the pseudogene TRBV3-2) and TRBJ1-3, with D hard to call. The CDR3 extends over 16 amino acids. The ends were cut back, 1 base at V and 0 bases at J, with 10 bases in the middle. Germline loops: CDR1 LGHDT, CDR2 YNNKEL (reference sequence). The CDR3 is CASSQAPVSSGNTIYF. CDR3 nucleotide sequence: TGTGCCAGCAGCCAAGCACCGGTAAGCTCTGGAAACACCATATATTTT.

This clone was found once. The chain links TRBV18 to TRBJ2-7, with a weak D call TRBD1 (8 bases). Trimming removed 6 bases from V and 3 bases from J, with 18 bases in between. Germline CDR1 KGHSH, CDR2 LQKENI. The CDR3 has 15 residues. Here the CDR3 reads CASSLTGGDFYEQYF. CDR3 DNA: TGTGCCAGCTCCCTCACAGGGGGGGACTTCTACGAGCAGTACTTC.

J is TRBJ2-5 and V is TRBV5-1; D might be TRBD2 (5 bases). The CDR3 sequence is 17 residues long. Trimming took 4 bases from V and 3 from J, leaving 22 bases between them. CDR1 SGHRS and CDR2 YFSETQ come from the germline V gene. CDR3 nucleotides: TGCGCCAGCAGCCGATTCCTAGCAGACCCCCGAAAAGAGACCCAGTACTTC. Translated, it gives CASSRFLADPRKETQYF.

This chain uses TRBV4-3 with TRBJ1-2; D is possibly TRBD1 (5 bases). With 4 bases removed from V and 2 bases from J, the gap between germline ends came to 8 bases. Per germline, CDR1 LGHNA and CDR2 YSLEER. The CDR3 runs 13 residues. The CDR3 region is CASSPTENYGYTF. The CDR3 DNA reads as TGCGCCAGCAGCCCGACAGAAAACTATGGCTACACCTTC.

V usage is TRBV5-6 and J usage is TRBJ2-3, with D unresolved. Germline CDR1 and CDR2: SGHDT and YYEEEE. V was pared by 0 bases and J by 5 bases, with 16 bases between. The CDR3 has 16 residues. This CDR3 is CASSLGPISSGDTQYF. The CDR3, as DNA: TGTGCCAGCAGCTTGGGGCCCATTTCGTCGGGAGATACGCAGTATTTT.

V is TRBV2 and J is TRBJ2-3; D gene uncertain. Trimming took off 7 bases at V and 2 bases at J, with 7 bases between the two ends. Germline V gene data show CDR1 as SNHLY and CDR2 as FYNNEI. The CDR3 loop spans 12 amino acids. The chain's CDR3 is CASMAITDTQYF. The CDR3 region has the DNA TGTGCCAGCATGGCCATCACAGATACGCAGTATTTT.

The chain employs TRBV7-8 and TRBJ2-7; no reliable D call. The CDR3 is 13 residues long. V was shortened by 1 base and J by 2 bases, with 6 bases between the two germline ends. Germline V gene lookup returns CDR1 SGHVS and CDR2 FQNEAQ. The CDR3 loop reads CASSLGSTYEQYF. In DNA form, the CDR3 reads TGTGCCAGCAGCTTAGGGTCTACCTACGAGCAGTACTTC. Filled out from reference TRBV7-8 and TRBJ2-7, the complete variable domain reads GAGVSQSPRYKVAKRGQDVALRCDPISGHVSLFWYQQALGQGPEFLTYFQNEAQLDKSGLPSDRFFAERPEGSVSTLKIQRTQQEDSAVYLCASSLGSTYEQYFGPGTRLTVT.